The source of this TCR beta chain is a study of shared clonotypes between healthy human individuals. Turning to the study itself: Donors had three CD4 naive, three CD4 memory, two CD8 naive and one CD8 memory plate apiece.

From CD4+ cells came CD45RA+ naive and CD45RA-negative memory subsets. Study-wide points: Expectations were that clonotype sharing among donors would be affected by sequencing depth.

This clone was found a few times. As yet, its antigen is unknown. The repertoire was sequenced with immunoSEQ multiplex PCR; TCRdb's copy has only in-frame clones and lacks some. The top ten clones hold approximately 0.39% of a sample with roughly 2.2 million clones, just under 95% of them seen once. Looked up from germline, CDR1 is SNHLY and CDR2 is FYNNEI. This CDR3 is 14 amino acids long. Trimming pared 8 bases from V and 1 base from J, leaving 12 bases between. The receptor was derived from a man aged 18-30 years in good health. Some clones in this sample may be carry-over from other donors' samples. The chain joins TRBV2 to TRBJ1-5; D is unclear. Input material: naive CD4+ T cells from PBMCs. Indicated subset: CD45RA+ positively selected. The CDR3, as DNA: TGTGCCAGCTGGTCGGGGTCCAGCAATCAGCCCCAGCATTTT. It encodes CASWSGSSNQPQHF.